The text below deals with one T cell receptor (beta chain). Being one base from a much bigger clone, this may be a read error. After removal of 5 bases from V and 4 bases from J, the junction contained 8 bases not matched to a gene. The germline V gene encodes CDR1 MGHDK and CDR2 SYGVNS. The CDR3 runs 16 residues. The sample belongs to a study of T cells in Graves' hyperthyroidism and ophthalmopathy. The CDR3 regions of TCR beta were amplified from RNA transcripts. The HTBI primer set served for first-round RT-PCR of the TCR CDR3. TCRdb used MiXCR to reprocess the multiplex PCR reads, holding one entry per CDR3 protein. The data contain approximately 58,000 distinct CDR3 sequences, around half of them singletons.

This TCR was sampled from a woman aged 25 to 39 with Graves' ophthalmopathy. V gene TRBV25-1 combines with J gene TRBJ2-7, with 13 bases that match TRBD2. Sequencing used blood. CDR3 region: CASSLGTSGTGYEQYF. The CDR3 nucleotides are TGTGCCAGCAGTTTAGGGACTAGCGGGACGGGGTACGAGCAGTACTTC.